Presented here are 9 T cell receptor beta chains from one specimen sequenced in a study of blood T cell repertoires in COVID-19 (dated by TCRdb to 2018 to 2020). The library was built by means of the immunoSEQ multiplex PCR assay. The table comes from immuneACCESS by way of TCRdb, which keeps in-frame sequences with V and J called. Part of the clones is missing from these tables; in studies checked, under half for an unresolved V gene and the rest for unknown reasons. Counted in this sample were some 300,000 clones; roughly 90% of them appeared once. 2.5% to 3.5% of the sample is in the top ten clones. Sequences were obtained from PBMCs or T cells enriched from blood (not recorded which). These receptors all stem from a woman in her fifties or sixties who had been exposed to COVID-19.

The chain is built from TRBV4-1 and TRBJ1-3, with D uncertain. The germline CDR1 and CDR2 sequences are MGHRA and YSYEKL. The ends were cut back, 2 bases at V and 4 bases at J, with 12 bases in the middle. CDR3 length equals 15 residues. In DNA, the CDR3 is TGCGCCAGCAGCCAACCACGGGGATTGGGAAACACCATATATTTT. It codes for CASSQPRGLGNTIYF.

This clone has just one count. The genes are TRBV19 and TRBJ1-5, with TRBD1 as a possible D gene (6 bases). This CDR3 contains 13 residues. Trimming took off 6 bases at V and 6 bases at J, with 12 bases between the two ends. Germline V gene data show CDR1 as LNHDA and CDR2 as SQIVND (reference sequence). The CDR3 region has the DNA TGTGCCAGTAGGGCACAGGGACGTCAGCCCCAGCATTTT. It is translated as CASRAQGRQPQHF.

The rearrangement joins TRBV19 to TRBJ1-6; 9 nucleotides line up with TRBD1. Germline assignment: CDR1 LNHDA and CDR2 SQIVND (reference sequence). J gave up 12 bases and V 4 bases, and 4 bases lay outside the gene matches. This CDR3 is built from 13 residues. The CDR3 here is CASSTRTGVPLHF. CDR3 nucleotide sequence: TGTGCCAGTAGTACCCGGACAGGGGTACCCCTCCACTTT.

The J gene is TRBJ2-7, the V gene TRBV3-1 (or the pseudogene TRBV3-2); 11 bases align to TRBD2. Germline trimming cut 1 base from V and 4 bases from J; bases unmatched to any gene: 6. The CDR3 runs 16 residues. Germline lookup yields CDR1 LGHDT and CDR2 YNNKEL (reference sequence). CDR3 protein: CASSQALAGGAYEQYF. The CDR3 DNA sequence: TGTGCCAGCAGCCAAGCCCTAGCGGGGGGCGCATACGAGCAGTACTTC.

This chain links TRBV11-1 with TRBJ2-3; 8 bases agree with TRBD2. Germline V lookup: CDR1 SGHAT, CDR2 FQDESV (reference sequence). The trim removed 3 bases at V and 2 bases at J, leaving 4 bases unmatched. This CDR3 spans 15 amino acids. The CDR3 region is CASSFGSGDTDTQYF. The CDR3 DNA follows: TGTGCCAGCAGCTTCGGTAGCGGGGACACAGATACGCAGTATTTT.

The chain joins TRBV18 to TRBJ1-3; unclear D gene. Germline V gives CDR1 KGHSH, CDR2 LQKENI. The CDR3 has 14 residues. The ends were cut back, 3 bases at V and 4 bases at J, with 10 bases in the middle. The CDR3 DNA reads TGTGCCAGCTCACCGTCACAATCCGGAAACACCATATATTTT. Translating it yields CASSPSQSGNTIYF.

This chain joins TRBV19 and TRBJ2-7; 8 nucleotides line up with TRBD1. The CDR3 spans 14 residues. V was clipped by 6 bases and J by 2 bases; unmatched bases: 6. The germline V gene encodes CDR1 LNHDA and CDR2 SQIVND (reference sequence). CDR3 nucleotides: TGTGCCAGTAGGCAGGGGGCCCTGACCTACGAGCAGTACTTC. Its translation is CASRQGALTYEQYF.

The chain is built from TRBV27 and TRBJ2-7, with D possibly matching TRBD1 (5 bases). V lost 4 bases and J lost 2, with 6 bases in between. CDR1 is MNHEY and CDR2 is SMNVEV in the germline V gene (reference sequence). This CDR3 has 12 amino acids. The chain's CDR3 is CASSSGPYEQYF. In DNA form, the CDR3 reads TGTGCCAGCAGTTCAGGGCCCTACGAGCAGTACTTC.

This chain uses TRBV29-1 with TRBJ1-6; D gene ambiguous. Germline CDR1 and CDR2: SQVTM and ANQGSEA. V lost 5 bases and J 7 bases, leaving 15 bases between the germline ends. This CDR3 has 14 amino acids. This CDR3 is CSVSYDGGNSPLHF. The CDR3 region has the DNA TGCAGCGTTTCTTACGACGGAGGGAATTCACCCCTCCACTTT.